The present T cell receptor (beta chain) was sequenced within a study of cytomegalovirus exposure and HLA in healthy donors. The primer mix had 60 Vbeta and 13 Jbeta primers. Profiling relied on immunoSEQ multiplex PCR, and the TCRdb table lists in-frame clones only, not all of them. The sample shows more than 150,000 clones, approximately 84% of them seen only once. Sequenced material: PBMCs. The receptor was isolated from a woman in her twenties or thirties in good health and CMV-seropositive.

CDR3 DNA: TGCGCCAGCAGTGAAGAGACAGGGGGTAATGAGCAGTTCTTC. Translating it yields CASSEETGGNEQFF. This chain uses TRBV10-1 with TRBJ2-1, with 9 bases fitting TRBD1. After removal of 3 bases from V and 7 bases from J, the junction contained 4 bases not matched to a gene. The CDR3 consists of 14 residues. From germline, CDR1 is WNHNN and CDR2 SYGVQD (reference sequence).